The clone carrying this T cell receptor beta chain was found many times. The record originates from a study of identical twins. The junction had 7 bases not matched to a gene; V was cut back by 4 bases and J by 6 bases. Germline loops: CDR1 LGHNA, CDR2 YSLEER. This CDR3 is 14 amino acids long. Using its own MiXCR run on the 5' RACE reads, TCRdb lists one record per CDR3 protein. The sample lists a few hundred thousand distinct CDR3 sequences; around 20% were seen once. Sequences were obtained from naive T cells sorted from blood. This TCR derives from a man aged 50 or older in good health. The chain recombines TRBV4-3 with TRBJ1-2, with TRBD1 matching over 8 bases. CDR3 nucleotide sequence: TGCGCCAGCAGCCTAGATGACAGGGGTAATGGCTACACCTTC. Its translation is CASSLDDRGNGYTF.